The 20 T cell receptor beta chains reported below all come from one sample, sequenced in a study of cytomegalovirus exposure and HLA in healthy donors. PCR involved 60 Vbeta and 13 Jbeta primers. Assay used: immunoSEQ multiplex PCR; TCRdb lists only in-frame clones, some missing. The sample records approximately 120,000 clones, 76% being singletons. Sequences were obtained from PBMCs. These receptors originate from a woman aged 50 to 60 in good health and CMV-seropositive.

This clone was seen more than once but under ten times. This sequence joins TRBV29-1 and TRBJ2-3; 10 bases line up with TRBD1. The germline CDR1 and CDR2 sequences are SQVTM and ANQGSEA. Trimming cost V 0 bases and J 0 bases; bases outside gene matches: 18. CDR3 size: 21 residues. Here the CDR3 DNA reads TGCAGCGTTGAAGAGATTCAAGTCCCTGGGACAGGGGTACTTAGCACAGATACGCAGTATTTT. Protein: CSVEEIQVPGTGVLSTDTQYF.

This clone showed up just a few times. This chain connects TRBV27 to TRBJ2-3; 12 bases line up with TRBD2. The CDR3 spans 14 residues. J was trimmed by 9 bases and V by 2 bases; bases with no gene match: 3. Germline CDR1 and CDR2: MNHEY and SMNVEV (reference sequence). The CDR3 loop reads CASSLGLAGYTQYF. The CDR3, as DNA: TGTGCCAGCAGTTTAGGACTAGCGGGATACACGCAGTATTTT.

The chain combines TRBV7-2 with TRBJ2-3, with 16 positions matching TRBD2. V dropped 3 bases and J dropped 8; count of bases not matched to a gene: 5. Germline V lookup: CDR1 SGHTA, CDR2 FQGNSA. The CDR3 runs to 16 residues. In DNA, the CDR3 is TGTGCCAGCAGCTTGGGGACTAGCGGGAGGGTGGCTACGCAGTATTTT. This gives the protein CASSLGTSGRVATQYF.

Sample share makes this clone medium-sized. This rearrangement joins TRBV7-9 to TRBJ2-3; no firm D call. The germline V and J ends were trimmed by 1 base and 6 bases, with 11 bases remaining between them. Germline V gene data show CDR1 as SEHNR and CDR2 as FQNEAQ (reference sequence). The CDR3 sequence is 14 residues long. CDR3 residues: CASSLGLSGDTQYF. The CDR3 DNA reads TGTGCCAGCAGCTTAGGACTCTCCGGGGATACGCAGTATTTT.

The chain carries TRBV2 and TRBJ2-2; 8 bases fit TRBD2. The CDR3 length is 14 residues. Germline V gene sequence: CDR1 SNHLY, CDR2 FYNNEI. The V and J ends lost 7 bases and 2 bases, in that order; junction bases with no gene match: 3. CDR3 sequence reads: CASKTSVNTGELFF. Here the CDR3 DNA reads TGTGCCAGCAAGACTAGCGTTAACACCGGGGAGCTGTTTTTT.

In nucleotides, the CDR3 is TGTGCCAGCAGTTCCGGGACAGGGGCCTACGAGCAGTACTTC. It encodes CASSSGTGAYEQYF. The rearrangement joins TRBV7-3 to TRBJ2-7, with 10 bases identical to TRBD1. This CDR3 spans 14 amino acids. Unmatched junction bases numbered 4, after V lost 6 bases and J lost 2 bases. The germline V gene has CDR1 SGHTA and CDR2 FQGTGA.

The CDR3 sequence is CASSWGLAHTYNEQFF. For the CDR3, the DNA is TGCGCCAGCAGCTGGGGACTAGCCCACACCTACAATGAGCAGTTCTTC. The V call is TRBV5-1, the J call TRBJ2-1, with 9 nucleotides matching TRBD2. CDR3 size: 16 residues. CDR1 is SGHRS, CDR2 YFSETQ, per germline. J gave up 2 bases and V 3 bases, and 6 bases lay outside the gene matches.

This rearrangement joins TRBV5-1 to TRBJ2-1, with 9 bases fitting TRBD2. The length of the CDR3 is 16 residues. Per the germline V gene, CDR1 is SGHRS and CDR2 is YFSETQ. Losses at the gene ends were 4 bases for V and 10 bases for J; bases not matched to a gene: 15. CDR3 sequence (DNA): TGCGCCAGCAGCAAGAGGGTCGGGGCGGGAGGGGACGAGCAGTTCTTC. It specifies CASSKRVGAGGDEQFF.

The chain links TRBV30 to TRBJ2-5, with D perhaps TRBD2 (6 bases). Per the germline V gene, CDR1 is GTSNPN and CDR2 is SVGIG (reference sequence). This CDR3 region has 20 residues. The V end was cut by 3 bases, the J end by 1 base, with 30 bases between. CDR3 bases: TGTGCCTGGAGCTTCCTACGGGGTAGCGGCCGGGTAAAGTTCCAAGAGACCCAGTACTTC. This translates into CAWSFLRGSGRVKFQETQYF.

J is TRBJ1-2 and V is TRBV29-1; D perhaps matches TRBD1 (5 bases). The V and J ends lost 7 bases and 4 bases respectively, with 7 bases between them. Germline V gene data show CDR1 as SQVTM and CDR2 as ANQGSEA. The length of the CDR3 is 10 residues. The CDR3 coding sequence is TGCAGCGACGACAGCTATGGCTACACCTTC. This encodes CSDDSYGYTF.

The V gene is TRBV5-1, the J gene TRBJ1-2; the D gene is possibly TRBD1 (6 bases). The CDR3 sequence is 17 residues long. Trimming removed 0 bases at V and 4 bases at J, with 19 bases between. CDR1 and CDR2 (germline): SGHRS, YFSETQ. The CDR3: CASSLAGQGSPPYGYTF. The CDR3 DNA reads TGCGCCAGCAGCTTGGCCGGGCAGGGGTCTCCCCCCTATGGCTACACCTTC.

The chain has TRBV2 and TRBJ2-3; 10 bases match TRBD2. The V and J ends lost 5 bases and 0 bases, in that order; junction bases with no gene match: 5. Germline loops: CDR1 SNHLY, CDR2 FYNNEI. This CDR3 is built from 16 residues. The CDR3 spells CASSPGLATSTDTQYF. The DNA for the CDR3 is TGTGCCAGCAGTCCGGGACTAGCGACTAGCACAGATACGCAGTATTTT. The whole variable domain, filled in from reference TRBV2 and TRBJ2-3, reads EPEVTQTPSHQVTQMGQEVILRCVPISNHLYFYWYRQILGQKVEFLVSFYNNEISEKSEIFDDQFSVERPDGSNFTLKIRSTKLEDSAMYFCASSPGLATSTDTQYFGPGTRLTVL.

DNA of the CDR3: TGTGCCAGCTCACCCTTGACAGGGGGCGCGGTGAACACTGAAGCTTTCTTT. Translating gives CASSPLTGGAVNTEAFF. The V and J genes are TRBV18 and TRBJ1-1, with 10 bases aligning to TRBD1. The germline CDR1 and CDR2 sequences are KGHSH and LQKENI. V was clipped by 3 bases and J by 0 bases; unmatched bases: 7. The CDR3 extends over 17 amino acids.

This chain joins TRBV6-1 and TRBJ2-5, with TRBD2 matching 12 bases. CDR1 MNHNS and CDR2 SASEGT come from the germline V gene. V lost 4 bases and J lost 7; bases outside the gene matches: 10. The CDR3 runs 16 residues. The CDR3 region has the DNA TGTGCCAGCAGTGGGTCTAGCGGGGGGGCCGGTGGGACCCAGTACTTC. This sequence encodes CASSGSSGGAGGTQYF.

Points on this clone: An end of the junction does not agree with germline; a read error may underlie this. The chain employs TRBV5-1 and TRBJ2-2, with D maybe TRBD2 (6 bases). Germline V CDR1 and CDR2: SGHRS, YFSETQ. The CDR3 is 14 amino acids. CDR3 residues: CANSPGAQGGELFF. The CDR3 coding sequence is TGCGCCAACAGCCCGGGAGCTCAAGGAGGGGAGCTGTTTTTT. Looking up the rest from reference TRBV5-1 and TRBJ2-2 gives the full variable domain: KAGVTQTPRYLIKTRGQQVTLSCSPISGHRSVSWYQQTPGQGLQFLFEYFSETQRNKGNFPGRFSGRQFSNSRSEMNVSTLELGDSALYLCANSPGAQGGELFFGEGSRLTVL.

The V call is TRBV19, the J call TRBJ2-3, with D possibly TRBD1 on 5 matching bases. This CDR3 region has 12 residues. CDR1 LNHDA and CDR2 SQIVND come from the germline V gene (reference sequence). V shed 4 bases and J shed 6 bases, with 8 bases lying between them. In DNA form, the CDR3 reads TGTGCCAGTAGTACCCAGGGTGATACGCAGTATTTT. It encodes CASSTQGDTQYF.

The DNA for the CDR3 is TGTGCCAGCTCACCCGCGGTCTTGGAGGAGCAGTACTTC. Its protein product is CASSPAVLEEQYF. The V call is TRBV18, the J call TRBJ2-7; no clear D gene. The germline gives CDR1 KGHSH, CDR2 LQKENI. The V end lost 3 bases, the J end lost 7 bases, and 13 bases lay between the germline ends. The CDR3 runs to 13 residues.

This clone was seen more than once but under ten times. DNA of the CDR3: TGTGCCAGCTCACCAACCAGGGAATTCGAGCAGTACTTC. Translated: CASSPTREFEQYF. The chain combines TRBV18 with TRBJ2-7; tentatively, D is TRBD1 (5 bases). The V gene's germline CDR1 is KGHSH and CDR2 LQKENI. This CDR3 has 13 residues. V was shortened by 2 bases and J by 6 bases, with 11 bases between the two germline ends.

CDR3 sequence: CASSIGGGNTIYF. The CDR3 DNA is TGTGCCAGTAGTATTGGAGGTGGAAACACCATATATTTT. The chain employs TRBV19 and TRBJ1-3; no clear D gene. V lost 3 bases and J lost 3, with 6 bases in between. The CDR3 is made up of 13 amino acids. Per germline, CDR1 LNHDA and CDR2 SQIVND (reference sequence).

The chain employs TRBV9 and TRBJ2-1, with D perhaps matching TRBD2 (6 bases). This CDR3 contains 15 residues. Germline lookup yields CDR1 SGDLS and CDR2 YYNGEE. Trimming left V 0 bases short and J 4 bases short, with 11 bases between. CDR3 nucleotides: TGTGCCAGCAGCGTAGAGTGGAGGGGTTACAATGAGCAGTTCTTC. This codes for CASSVEWRGYNEQFF.